This is a list of T cell receptor beta chains from one sample in a study of OX40 agonist ivuxolimab in advanced cancers. Profiled with immunoSEQ multiplex PCR; TCRdb holds only in-frame clones, not every one. The sample consists of 40,000 to 55,000 clones, about 89% of them appearing once. This specimen consisted of CD4+ or CD8+ T cells sorted from blood, obtained in a trial of the OX40 agonist ivuxolimab. Source of these receptors: an adult with an advanced solid tumor such as melanoma, head and neck, liver or kidney cancer. CDR3s include the opening cysteine and the closing phenylalanine or tryptophan. Fields, in order: CDR3 protein, V gene, J gene.

CDR3: CATQTGRIIDEQFF
V: TRBV7-9
J: TRBJ2-1

CDR3: CASSLGQVEQFF
V: TRBV5-6
J: TRBJ2-1

CDR3: CASSGRFSGGRDYGYTF
V: TRBV6-1
J: TRBJ1-2

CDR3: CAWSAGLGELFF
V: TRBV30
J: TRBJ2-2

CDR3: CASSRTSGRAREQFF
V: TRBV6-5
J: TRBJ2-1

CDR3: CASRADYEQYF
V: TRBV7-8
J: TRBJ2-7

CDR3: CASHKQTAGDGYTF
V: TRBV19
J: TRBJ1-2

CDR3: CASSLESSSEQYF
V: TRBV11-2
J: TRBJ2-7

CDR3: CASSLTGRGTPGSGANVLTF
V: TRBV7-3
J: TRBJ2-6

CDR3: CASGRQGPGNTIYF
V: TRBV7-9
J: TRBJ1-3

CDR3: CASSLVYAEQFF
V: TRBV11-2
J: TRBJ2-1

CDR3: CSVLGVRTDVYGYTF
V: TRBV29-1
J: TRBJ1-2

CDR3: CASSDPRGPGNEQFF
V: TRBV9
J: TRBJ2-1

CDR3: CASSEWGNLGNSPLHF
V: TRBV6-1
J: TRBJ1-6

CDR3: CASSQERRGNQPQHF
V: TRBV4-2
J: TRBJ1-5

CDR3: CASSRETYGYTF
V: TRBV5-1
J: TRBJ1-2

CDR3: CASSERLAGGPSDIQYF
V: TRBV6-1
J: TRBJ2-4

CDR3: CASSEDLQGANEKLFF
V: TRBV2
J: TRBJ1-4

CDR3: CASSPHRVRLNTEAFF
V: TRBV18
J: TRBJ1-1

CDR3: CASSHPGQGVNEQFF
V: TRBV4-1
J: TRBJ2-1

CDR3: CASSLGTSYNEQFF
V: TRBV5-1
J: TRBJ2-1

CDR3: CASSYSASGGSYEQYF
V: TRBV6-6
J: TRBJ2-7

CDR3: CASSLGQGAPYEQYF
V: TRBV11-2
J: TRBJ2-7

CDR3: CASSPGTEQFF
V: TRBV5-6
J: TRBJ2-1

CDR3: CASSVGGGGGQPQHF
V: TRBV9
J: TRBJ1-5

CDR3: CASSIVRRGLTLLNEQFF
V: TRBV19
J: TRBJ2-1

CDR3: CASSLGPAYEQYF
V: TRBV19
J: TRBJ2-7

CDR3: CASNSGGPMLNYGYTF
V: TRBV27
J: TRBJ1-2

CDR3: CASSPRWTDNMNTEAFF
V: TRBV7-6
J: TRBJ1-1

CDR3: CASREGFYGELFF
V: TRBV19
J: TRBJ2-2

CDR3: CASSPQENSGANVLTF
V: TRBV18
J: TRBJ2-6

CDR3: CAWSVPEEHSGNTIYF
V: TRBV30
J: TRBJ1-3

CDR3: CASSSDGTGELFF
V: TRBV5-1
J: TRBJ2-2

CDR3: CASKNPGTAYGYTF
V: TRBV6-1
J: TRBJ1-2

CDR3: CASSEAGGSYNEQFF
V: TRBV6-1
J: TRBJ2-1

CDR3: CAIGKVGGDEQFF
V: TRBV10-3
J: TRBJ2-1

CDR3: CASTQTGQSYTF
V: TRBV9
J: TRBJ1-2

CDR3: CASSIPGLAGKEADTQYF
V: TRBV19
J: TRBJ2-3

CDR3: CASSEEVRREQFF
V: TRBV10-2
J: TRBJ2-1

CDR3: CASSLRVGGTDTQYF
V: TRBV11-2
J: TRBJ2-3

CDR3: CASSSAYEQYF
V: TRBV2
J: TRBJ2-7

CDR3: CASSLAGEQYF
V: TRBV7-9
J: TRBJ2-7

CDR3: CASSEGGFTEAFF
V: TRBV2
J: TRBJ1-1

CDR3: CASSQETAVLMEQYF
V: TRBV4-2
J: TRBJ2-7

CDR3: CASIDRGGANEQFF
V: TRBV5-1
J: TRBJ2-1

CDR3: CASSFIGTPEKLFF
V: TRBV27
J: TRBJ1-4